These 28 T cell receptor beta chains originate from one sample sequenced in a study of OX40 agonist ivuxolimab in advanced cancers. The data were produced by immunoSEQ multiplex PCR, yet TCRdb's version contains in-frame clones alone and is incomplete. This sample yields roughly 50,000 clones, of which under 85% are seen a single time; roughly 6% belongs to the top ten. Specimen: CD4+ or CD8+ T cells sorted from blood, collected in a trial of the OX40 agonist ivuxolimab. Receptor source: an adult with an advanced solid tumor such as melanoma, head and neck, liver or kidney cancer.

The chain joins TRBV11-2 to TRBJ2-1; the match to TRBD2 covers 15 bases. Germline V CDR1 and CDR2: SGHAT, FQNNGV. This CDR3 contains 15 residues. Trimming took 6 bases from V and 7 from J; bases not matched to a gene: 4. Written as DNA, the CDR3 is TGTGCCAGCAGGGGACTAGCGGGGGGTTGGAATGAGCAGTTCTTC. Protein: CASRGLAGGWNEQFF.

The CDR3 DNA reads TGTGCCAGCAGCTGGACAGGGGGTAGTGAAAAACTGTTTTTT. This translates into CASSWTGGSEKLFF. V is TRBV5-6 and J is TRBJ1-4, with TRBD1 identical over 10 bases. Germline-derived CDR1 and CDR2 are SGHDT and YYEEEE. V shed 3 bases and J 7 bases; nucleotides not matched to a gene: 3. CDR3 length equals 14 residues. Full variable domain (outside the CDR3, taken from reference TRBV5-6 and TRBJ1-4): DAGVTQSPTHLIKTRGQQVTLRCSPKSGHDTVSWYQQALGQGPQFIFQYYEEEERQRGNFPDRFSGHQFPNYSSELNVNALLLGDSALYLCASSWTGGSEKLFFGSGTQLSVL.

The sample holds one count of this clone. The chain uses TRBV7-8 and TRBJ2-7, with TRBD2 identical over 11 bases. Germline CDR1 SGHVS, CDR2 FQNEAQ. The CDR3 length is 17 residues. V was clipped by 1 base and J by 2 bases; unmatched bases: 7. CDR3 amino acids: CASSLGGLAGGTYEQYF. In DNA, the CDR3 is TGTGCCAGCAGCTTAGGAGGCCTAGCGGGAGGTACCTACGAGCAGTACTTC.

This clone showed up just a few times. The chain employs TRBV28 and TRBJ1-1; D possibly corresponds to TRBD1 (6 bases). The CDR3 extends over 12 amino acids. Germline V lookup: CDR1 MDHEN, CDR2 SYDVKM. The V gene lost 4 bases and the J gene lost 11 bases, with 14 bases spanning the gap. For the CDR3, the DNA is TGTGCCAGCAGTTCCATGACAGGTCTCGCTTTCTTT. It is translated as CASSSMTGLAFF.

The chain joins TRBV7-9 to TRBJ2-1; 8 bases match TRBD2. With V trimmed by 5 bases and J by 0 bases, 15 bases remained unmatched. Per the germline V gene, CDR1 is SEHNR and CDR2 is FQNEAQ (reference sequence). The CDR3 runs to 19 residues. The CDR3, as DNA: TGTGCCAGCAGCCCTCGGGGGGGTGGAGAGTCGAGCTCCTACAATGAGCAGTTCTTC. Translated: CASSPRGGGESSSYNEQFF. The full variable domain, its missing parts supplied by reference TRBV7-9 and TRBJ2-1, is DTGVSQNPRHKITKRGQNVTFRCDPISEHNRLYWYRQTLGQGPEFLTYFQNEAQLEKSRLLSDRFSAERPKGSFSTLEIQRTEQGDSAMYLCASSPRGGGESSSYNEQFFGPGTRLTVL.

This clone was seen only a few times. The V gene is TRBV2, the J gene TRBJ2-2, with 7 nucleotides matching TRBD1. J lost 0 bases, V lost 4 bases, and 5 bases had no gene match. The CDR3 loop spans 16 amino acids. Germline lookup yields CDR1 SNHLY and CDR2 FYNNEI. As DNA, the CDR3 is TGTGCCAGCAGTGTAGGGCAGGGGGCGAACACCGGGGAGCTGTTTTTT. Translation: CASSVGQGANTGELFF.

This clone was detected only a few times. The chain joins TRBV20-1 to TRBJ1-5; D ambiguous. Deletions cut 3 bases from V and 3 bases from J, with 3 bases between. The germline V gene has CDR1 DFQATT and CDR2 SNEGSKA (reference sequence). The CDR3 is 11 amino acids. The CDR3: CSASFNQPQHF. The CDR3 DNA reads TGCAGTGCTAGCTTCAATCAGCCCCAGCATTTT.

This chain connects TRBV5-1 to TRBJ1-1; maybe TRBD1 (6 bases). Trimming shortened V by 4 bases and J by 1 base, and 14 bases separated the two germline ends. The CDR3 contains 15 residues. Germline V CDR1 and CDR2: SGHRS, YFSETQ. The CDR3 DNA reads as TGCGCCAGCAGCAGGACCCCAGGGGCGAACACTGAAGCTTTCTTT. Protein sequence: CASSRTPGANTEAFF.

Notes on this clone: An end of the junction differs from the germline gene, which may be a read error. The chain has TRBV4-1 and TRBJ2-7, with 7 bases matching TRBD2. From germline, CDR1 is MGHRA and CDR2 YSYEKL. CDR3 length: 13 amino acids. The CDR3 DNA is TGCGCCAGCAGCCAGACTAGCTCCCACGAGCAGTACTTC. Residues: CASSQTSSHEQYF.

The rearrangement links TRBV7-7 to TRBJ1-3, with D perhaps TRBD1 (6 bases). The CDR3 consists of 15 residues. V lost 2 bases to trimming and J lost 2 bases, with 10 bases between them. The germline CDR1 and CDR2 sequences are SSHAT and FNYEAQ (reference sequence). CDR3 amino acids: CASSLSGAAGNTIYF. The CDR3 nucleotides read TGTGCCAGCAGCTTATCGGGGGCTGCTGGAAACACCATATATTTT.

This clone ranks as medium-sized. The CDR3 reads CASSPANRGQYEQYF. DNA for the CDR3: TGTGCCAGCAGTCCAGCAAACAGGGGGCAATACGAGCAGTACTTC. The rearrangement joins TRBV25-1 to TRBJ2-7; 9 nucleotides align to TRBD1. The CDR3 contains 15 residues. Losses at the gene ends were 5 bases for V and 4 bases for J; bases not matched to a gene: 9. CDR1 and CDR2 (germline): MGHDK, SYGVNS.

V is TRBV7-9 and J is TRBJ2-3; no clear D. Trimming shortened V by 4 bases and J by 5 bases, and 7 bases separated the two germline ends. This CDR3 spans 12 amino acids. CDR1 is SEHNR, CDR2 FQNEAQ, per germline (reference sequence). CDR3 loop: CASSYPQDTQYF. The CDR3 nucleotides read TGTGCCAGCAGCTACCCCCAAGATACGCAGTATTTT. Combining the CDR3 with reference TRBV7-9 and TRBJ2-3 gives the whole variable domain DTGVSQNPRHKITKRGQNVTFRCDPISEHNRLYWYRQTLGQGPEFLTYFQNEAQLEKSRLLSDRFSAERPKGSFSTLEIQRTEQGDSAMYLCASSYPQDTQYFGPGTRLTVL.

J is TRBJ2-5 and V is TRBV6-1; D is possibly TRBD1 or TRBD2 (5 bases each). Trimming left V 2 bases short and J 5 bases short, with 15 bases between. The CDR3 spans 15 residues. Germline loops: CDR1 MNHNS, CDR2 SASEGT. The CDR3 nucleotides read TGTGCCAGCAGTGAAAGAGGGGCTAGGGCGGAGACCCAGTACTTC. Encoded protein: CASSERGARAETQYF.

The chain uses TRBV7-9 and TRBJ2-1; 13 positions match TRBD2. Germline V lookup: CDR1 SEHNR, CDR2 FQNEAQ (reference sequence). Trimming removed 4 bases from V and 4 bases from J; junction bases left unmatched: 4. The CDR3 has 16 amino acids. CDR3 protein: CASSYRLAGGYNEQFF. CDR3 sequence (DNA): TGTGCCAGCAGCTACCGACTAGCGGGGGGATACAATGAGCAGTTCTTC.

The rearrangement joins TRBV5-1 to TRBJ2-1, with 9 bases that match TRBD2. CDR3 length: 15 amino acids. V lost 2 bases, J lost 6 bases, and 6 bases stayed unmatched. CDR1 and CDR2 (germline): SGHRS, YFSETQ. CDR3: CASSLAGGTSNEQFF. CDR3 coding DNA: TGCGCCAGCAGCTTAGCGGGGGGTACTAGCAATGAGCAGTTCTTC.

This chain joins TRBV4-3 and TRBJ1-1; the D gene is possibly TRBD1 (5 bases). The CDR3 length is 15 residues. Germline CDR1 LGHNA, CDR2 YSLEER. The germline V and J ends were trimmed by 1 base and 1 base, with 10 bases remaining between them. The CDR3, as DNA: TGCGCCAGCAGCCAAGCAGGGTCCCGGAACACTGAAGCTTTCTTT. It is translated as CASSQAGSRNTEAFF.

The rearrangement links TRBV18 to TRBJ1-4; 7 nucleotides agree with TRBD1. This CDR3 has 14 amino acids. The germline V gene has CDR1 KGHSH and CDR2 LQKENI. V lost 5 bases to trimming and J lost 7 bases; unmatched junction nucleotides: 7. The CDR3 coding sequence is TGTGCCAGCTCAAATAGGGGGCTCGCTGAAAAACTGTTTTTT. Translation: CASSNRGLAEKLFF.

CDR3 residues: CASSQGLGNVRYGYTF. CDR3 coding DNA: TGTGCCAGCAGCCAAGGTTTAGGGAACGTACGGTATGGCTACACCTTC. The chain employs TRBV14 and TRBJ1-2; D gene unclear. Germline CDR1 is SGHDN and CDR2 is FVKESK. V dropped 1 base and J dropped 5 bases, with 17 bases sitting between them. This CDR3 is 16 amino acids long.

The V call is TRBV18, the J call TRBJ2-7; perhaps TRBD2 as D (6 bases). The CDR3 length is 12 residues. The V end was cut by 3 bases, the J end by 5 bases, with 8 bases between. Germline lookup yields CDR1 KGHSH and CDR2 LQKENI. The CDR3 loop reads CASSPGGDEQYF. The CDR3 region has the DNA TGTGCCAGCTCACCGGGCGGGGACGAGCAGTACTTC.

The V gene is TRBV27, the J gene TRBJ2-7; 7 bases map to TRBD2. V gave up 5 bases and J gave up 2 bases; unmatched junction bases: 15. Germline V lookup: CDR1 MNHEY, CDR2 SMNVEV (reference sequence). This CDR3 has 17 residues. CDR3 region: CASSRSREAGWAYEQYF. CDR3 DNA sequence: TGTGCCAGCAGTCGGTCCCGGGAGGCAGGGTGGGCCTACGAGCAGTACTTC.

CDR3 sequence (DNA): TGTGCCAGCAGCTCCCCGGGACAGGGCTCCTATAATGAAAAACTGTTTTTT. The encoded protein is CASSSPGQGSYNEKLFF. The chain is built from TRBV28 and TRBJ1-4; 9 bases are shared with TRBD1. Germline V gene sequence: CDR1 MDHEN, CDR2 SYDVKM. This CDR3 contains 17 residues. V lost 6 bases to trimming and J lost 4 bases; unmatched junction nucleotides: 12. The complete variable domain, with remaining parts taken from reference TRBV28 and TRBJ1-4, reads DVKVTQSSRYLVKRTGEKVFLECVQDMDHENMFWYRQDPGLGLRLIYFSYDVKMKEKGDIPEGYSVSREKKERFSLILESASTNQTSMYLCASSSPGQGSYNEKLFFGSGTQLSVL.

The rearrangement uses TRBV5-1 and TRBJ2-1; the D is unclear. The V gene lost 5 bases and the J gene lost 6 bases, with 15 bases spanning the gap. CDR3 length: 14 residues. Germline V gene sequence: CDR1 SGHRS, CDR2 YFSETQ. CDR3 amino acids: CASRARSEANEQFF. The CDR3 DNA is TGCGCCAGCAGAGCCCGTAGTGAGGCCAATGAGCAGTTCTTC.

V and J are TRBV28 and TRBJ1-6, with TRBD1 matching over 10 bases. Germline loops: CDR1 MDHEN, CDR2 SYDVKM. This CDR3 spans 15 amino acids. V was clipped by 6 bases and J by 7 bases; unmatched bases: 6. CDR3 region: CASSTPGQGNSPLHF. CDR3 coding DNA: TGTGCCAGCAGCACCCCGGGACAGGGGAATTCACCCCTCCACTTT.

The chain combines TRBV28 with TRBJ2-1, with 11 bases identical to TRBD2. The CDR3 loop spans 16 amino acids. Germline CDR1 MDHEN, CDR2 SYDVKM. With V trimmed by 6 bases and J by 5 bases, 9 bases remained unmatched. CDR3 region: CASSPLGSGRDNEQFF. CDR3 DNA: TGTGCCAGCAGCCCTTTGGGTAGCGGGAGGGACAATGAGCAGTTCTTC.

The chain has TRBV6-1 and TRBJ1-3; no clear D. Trimming shortened V by 6 bases and J by 2 bases, and 11 bases separated the two germline ends. The CDR3 consists of 14 residues. The germline CDR1 and CDR2 sequences are MNHNS and SASEGT. CDR3 DNA: TGTGCCAGCAGGGATCACCAGGCTGGAAACACCATATATTTT. As protein: CASRDHQAGNTIYF.

V usage is TRBV11-2 and J usage is TRBJ1-4, with 8 bases fitting TRBD1. This CDR3 spans 19 amino acids. Germline CDR1 and CDR2: SGHAT and FQNNGV. V lost 5 bases, J lost 4 bases, and 18 bases stayed unmatched. The CDR3 bases are TGTGCCAGCAGCCGTCGGCGGCCGACAGGGGCGACCTATAATGAAAAACTGTTTTTT. It specifies CASSRRRPTGATYNEKLFF.

The chain carries TRBV5-8 and TRBJ2-2; D uncertain. Trimming stripped 4 bases from V and 5 bases from J, with 9 bases between. The CDR3 runs 13 residues. Germline V lookup: CDR1 SGHTS, CDR2 YDEGEE. The DNA for the CDR3 is TGTGCCAGCAGCGCGTTTTGGACCGGGGAGCTGTTTTTT. Its protein is CASSAFWTGELFF.

The chain has TRBV10-3 and TRBJ2-3; TRBD1 agrees at 9 bases. The CDR3 has 15 residues. The junction had 8 bases not matched to a gene; V was cut back by 4 bases and J by 6 bases. Germline CDR1 ENHRY, CDR2 SYGVKD. The CDR3 spells CAISVGTGSTDTQYF. DNA of the CDR3: TGTGCCATCAGTGTAGGGACAGGGAGTACCGATACGCAGTATTTT.